A single sample gave rise to the 2 T cell receptor beta chains below, sequenced in a study of blood T cell repertoires in COVID-19. Clones were read by immunoSEQ multiplex PCR, and TCRdb kept only the in-frame ones, dropping some. This sample yields around 210,000 clones, of which around 80% are seen a single time; around 6% belongs to the top ten. The sample comprised peripheral blood. These receptors were collected from a woman between 70 and 85 years old with acute or convalescent COVID-19.

The genes are TRBV28 and TRBJ2-5, with a weak D call TRBD2 (6 bases). Trimming removed 2 bases at V and 4 bases at J, with 17 bases between. CDR3 length: 16 residues. The germline gives CDR1 MDHEN, CDR2 SYDVKM. The CDR3 is CASSLGVRTEGETQYF. Here the CDR3 DNA reads TGTGCCAGCAGTTTAGGTGTTAGGACGGAGGGAGAGACCCAGTACTTC.

V and J are TRBV6-5 and TRBJ1-4; 7 bases match TRBD1. Germline CDR1 is MNHEY and CDR2 is SVGAGI. There are 14 residues in the CDR3. Trimming removed 6 bases from V and 2 bases from J; junction bases left unmatched: 3. DNA for the CDR3: TGTGCCAGCAGGACAGGGTCTACTAATGAAAAACTGTTTTTT. Translating it yields CASRTGSTNEKLFF.